This TCR beta chain was profiled in a study of blood T cells in healthy people across ages. The CDR3 has 14 amino acids. The germline V gene encodes CDR1 SGHNT and CDR2 YENEEA. V lost 2 bases to trimming and J lost 1 base, with 8 bases between them. A J-beta primer mix and a sample-barcoded 5' primer were used in a second PCR of about 7 to 12 cycles. TCRdb redid the calling of the 5' RACE reads with MiXCR, one entry per CDR3 protein. The sample lists about 640,000 distinct CDR3 sequences; under 70% were seen once. Sample: blood. V and J are TRBV11-3 and TRBJ2-5; the D is unclear. This TCR was recovered from a man in his sixties in good health. CDR3 bases: TGTGCCAGCAGCTTAAATGGCCTCCAAGAGACCCAGTACTTC. It codes for CASSLNGLQETQYF.